Sequencing of this T cell receptor (beta chain) was carried out in a study of graft-versus-host responses after intestinal transplantation. Study information: Every recipient underwent anti-thymocyte globulin induction, then tacrolimus and steroids for around three years.

Profiling relied on immunoSEQ multiplex PCR, and the TCRdb table lists in-frame clones only, not all of them. This table holds about 15,000 clones, over 75% found once. CDR3 length: 15 residues. Between the trimmed V and J ends, which lost 3 bases and 6 bases, there was a span of 15 bases. Germline CDR1 and CDR2: MGHRA and YSYEKL. The TCR was taken from a human patient who received an intestinal transplant, so some T cells may come from the graft donor. The material sequenced was bone marrow, taken roughly 4 months after intestinal transplantation. V is TRBV4-1 and J is TRBJ1-5; D ambiguous. Written as DNA, the CDR3 is TGCGCCAGCAGCCACCAGAGGGAGTCCGGTCAGCCCCAGCATTTT. This gives the protein CASSHQRESGQPQHF.